Shown below are 9 T cell receptor beta chains from a single sample sequenced in a study of patients and donors after allogeneic stem cell transplantation. TCRdb re-derived calls from the RT-PCR reads in MiXCR, one entry per CDR3 protein. This sample carries fewer than 500,000 distinct CDR3 sequences, under 20% of them seen once, and the ten largest clones take less than 8.5%. The sequencing input was blood, either unsorted or a sorted T cell fraction (not recorded which). These receptor sequences come from a human donor who was either an allogeneic HSCT recipient or a stem cell or donor lymphocyte infusion donor (not recorded which). It is not recorded whose cells these are; they may come from a transplant donor.

The gene calls are TRBV2 and TRBJ2-7; either TRBD1 or TRBD2 may fit D (5 bases each). The CDR3 is made up of 15 amino acids. V lost 4 bases, J lost 4 bases, and 17 bases lay in between. Germline lookup yields CDR1 SNHLY and CDR2 FYNNEI. The CDR3 region is CASSGLRVGRYEQYF. The CDR3 DNA reads TGTGCCAGCAGTGGTCTCAGGGTGGGGAGATACGAGCAGTACTTC.

This clonotype has only a few counts. The rearrangement joins TRBV3-1 to TRBJ2-1; 11 bases agree with TRBD2. J was trimmed by 7 bases and V by 7 bases; bases with no gene match: 9. There are 15 residues in the CDR3. Germline V gene lookup returns CDR1 LGHDT and CDR2 YNNKEL (reference sequence). The CDR3 DNA reads TGTGCCAGCACCCTGGGTACTAGCGGGAGTAATGAGCAGTTCTTC. Its protein product is CASTLGTSGSNEQFF.

This clonotype showed up many times. V usage is TRBV19 and J usage is TRBJ2-1; 7 bases align to TRBD2. The CDR3 contains 16 residues. V lost 5 bases and J lost 5; bases outside the gene matches: 12. Germline-derived CDR1 and CDR2 are LNHDA and SQIVND (reference sequence). The CDR3 protein is CASSPRAGEPNNEQFF. The CDR3 DNA is TGTGCCAGTAGTCCCCGGGCGGGAGAGCCCAACAATGAGCAGTTCTTC.

This clonotype has just one count. The rearrangement links TRBV3-1 to TRBJ1-1, with 7 bases that match TRBD1. This CDR3 is built from 14 residues. CDR1 is LGHDT and CDR2 is YNNKEL in the germline V gene (reference sequence). V lost 3 bases to trimming and J lost 4 bases; unmatched junction nucleotides: 5. CDR3 nucleotide sequence: TGTGCCAGCAGCCACCATAACAGGGGCACTGAAGCTTTCTTT. As protein: CASSHHNRGTEAFF. Supplemented by reference TRBV3-1 and TRBJ1-1, the full variable domain reads DTAVSQTPKYLVTQMGNDKSIKCEQNLGHDTMYWYKQDSKKFLKIMFSYNNKELIINETVPNRFSPKSPDKAHLNLHINSLELGDSAVYFCASSHHNRGTEAFFGQGTRLTVV.

This clonotype was counted between two and nine times. The V and J genes are TRBV27 and TRBJ2-7; 11 bases are shared with TRBD2. CDR1 and CDR2 from the germline V gene are MNHEY and SMNVEV (reference sequence). The CDR3 has 14 residues. V trimming: 7 bases; J trimming: 0 bases; junction bases outside the gene matches: 2. The CDR3 is CASKGLAGSYEQYF. The CDR3, as DNA: TGTGCCAGCAAAGGACTAGCGGGCTCCTACGAGCAGTACTTC.

The chain has TRBV12-3 or TRBV12-4 and TRBJ2-4; TRBD1 agrees at 8 bases. The V segment lost 6 bases and the J segment 3 bases; nucleotides outside the gene matches: 10. The CDR3 is 16 residues long. The CDR3 region has the DNA TGTGCCAGCAGCCGACAGGGGCTTGGGGGCAAAAACATTCAGTACTTC. Protein: CASSRQGLGGKNIQYF.

The chain joins TRBV20-1 to TRBJ1-5; D remains unclear. This CDR3 comprises 11 residues. Germline lookup yields CDR1 DFQATT and CDR2 SNEGSKA (reference sequence). The germline V and J ends were trimmed by 0 bases and 10 bases, with 7 bases remaining between them. CDR3 region: CSARDQGPQHF. CDR3 bases: TGCAGTGCTAGAGATCAAGGACCCCAGCATTTT.

This clonotype was found a few times. The chain has TRBV9 and TRBJ2-1; D perhaps matches TRBD2 (6 bases). V was pared by 3 bases and J by 0 bases, with 22 bases between. This CDR3 has 19 amino acids. Germline V gives CDR1 SGDLS, CDR2 YYNGEE. The CDR3 region is CASSAKGRGASSSYNEQFF. As DNA, the CDR3 is TGTGCCAGCAGCGCGAAGGGGCGGGGCGCTTCTAGCTCCTACAATGAGCAGTTCTTC.

This clonotype has more than one count but fewer than ten. The rearrangement links TRBV4-2 to TRBJ2-7; 8 positions match TRBD2. V gave up 0 bases and J gave up 6 bases; unmatched junction bases: 10. Germline V gene data show CDR1 as LGHNA and CDR2 as YNFKEQ. The CDR3 loop spans 16 amino acids. The CDR3 DNA sequence: TGTGCCAGCAGCCAAGAGTGGAGCGGGAGTTGGGGCGAGCAGTACTTC. It translates to CASSQEWSGSWGEQYF.